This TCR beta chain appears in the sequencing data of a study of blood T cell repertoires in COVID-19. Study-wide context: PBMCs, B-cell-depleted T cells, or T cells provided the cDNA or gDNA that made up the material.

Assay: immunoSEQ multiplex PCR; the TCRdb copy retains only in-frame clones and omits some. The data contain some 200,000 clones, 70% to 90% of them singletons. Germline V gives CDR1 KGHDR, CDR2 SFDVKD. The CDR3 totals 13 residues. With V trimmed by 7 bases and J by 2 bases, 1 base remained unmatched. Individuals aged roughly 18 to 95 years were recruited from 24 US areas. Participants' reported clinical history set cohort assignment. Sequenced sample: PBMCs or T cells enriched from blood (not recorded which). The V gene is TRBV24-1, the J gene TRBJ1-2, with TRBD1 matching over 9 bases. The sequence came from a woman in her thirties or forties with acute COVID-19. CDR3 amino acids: CATRQGANYGYTF. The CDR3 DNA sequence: TGTGCCACCAGACAGGGGGCGAACTATGGCTACACCTTC.